A single sample gave rise to the 21 T cell receptor beta chains below, sequenced in a study of cytotoxic CD8 clonotypes in ibrutinib-treated CLL. The protocol was immunoSEQ multiplex PCR, while the TCRdb copy is restricted to in-frame clones and leaves out a portion. Of 160,000 or so clones listed, approximately 77% are singletons. The material was PBMCs, obtained after 12 months of ibrutinib treatment. The receptors come from a human donor with chronic lymphocytic leukemia.

The V gene is TRBV27, the J gene TRBJ2-7; TRBD2 matches 8 bases. Losses at the gene ends were 4 bases for V and 3 bases for J; bases not matched to a gene: 14. Germline V gene sequence: CDR1 MNHEY, CDR2 SMNVEV (reference sequence). The CDR3 sequence is 17 residues long. The CDR3 is CASSSFPGLGVDYEQYF. DNA for the CDR3: TGTGCCAGCAGTTCCTTTCCGGGACTAGGCGTTGACTACGAGCAGTACTTC.

The rearrangement joins TRBV6-1 to TRBJ1-1; D gene uncertain. The V gene lost 3 bases and the J gene lost 7 bases, with 9 bases spanning the gap. This CDR3 region has 12 residues. Germline loops: CDR1 MNHNS, CDR2 SASEGT. DNA for the CDR3: TGTGCCAGCAGTGATAGGGCGGGTGAAGCTTTCTTT. It yields the protein CASSDRAGEAFF.

This clone was seen only a few times. The rearrangement joins TRBV7-9 to TRBJ2-1; 7 nucleotides align to TRBD2. J gave up 0 bases and V 7 bases, and 6 bases lay outside the gene matches. The CDR3 is 15 residues long. Germline V gene lookup returns CDR1 SEHNR and CDR2 FQNEAQ (reference sequence). The CDR3 here is CASNSAGTSYNEQFF. DNA of the CDR3: TGTGCCAGCAATTCAGCGGGGACCTCCTACAATGAGCAGTTCTTC. Looking up the rest from reference TRBV7-9 and TRBJ2-1 gives the full variable domain: DTGVSQNPRHKITKRGQNVTFRCDPISEHNRLYWYRQTLGQGPEFLTYFQNEAQLEKSRLLSDRFSAERPKGSFSTLEIQRTEQGDSAMYLCASNSAGTSYNEQFFGPGTRLTVL.

The chain couples TRBV4-1 to TRBJ1-1, with no clear D. Germline V gene lookup returns CDR1 MGHRA and CDR2 YSYEKL. The length of the CDR3 is 11 residues. V lost 4 bases and J 3 bases, leaving 3 bases between the germline ends. CDR3 region: CASSLDTEAFF. The CDR3 DNA reads as TGCGCCAGCAGCCTCGACACTGAAGCTTTCTTT.

This chain links TRBV28 with TRBJ1-2; no clear D gene. The length of the CDR3 is 13 residues. Germline V CDR1 and CDR2: MDHEN, SYDVKM. The V gene lost 2 bases and the J gene lost 2 bases, with 6 bases spanning the gap. This chain's CDR3 is CASSLQVNYGYTF. CDR3 nucleotides: TGTGCCAGCAGTTTACAGGTCAACTATGGCTACACCTTC.

This chain joins TRBV5-3 and TRBJ2-7; D uncertain. TRBV5-3 is an open reading frame, and its role is uncertain. CDR3 size: 15 residues. Trimming took 4 bases from V and 0 from J, leaving 14 bases between them. The CDR3 loop reads CARSQCKSGSYEQYF. The CDR3 nucleotides are TGTGCCAGAAGCCAATGTAAGTCAGGCTCCTACGAGCAGTACTTC.

J is TRBJ1-5 and V is TRBV19; D possibly corresponds to TRBD1 (5 bases). With 7 bases removed from V and 1 base from J, the gap between germline ends came to 14 bases. Germline V gene data show CDR1 as LNHDA and CDR2 as SQIVND (reference sequence). The CDR3 runs to 15 residues. The CDR3 region has the DNA TGTGCCAGTACCTTGCCTGGGGGAAGCAATCAGCCCCAGCATTTT. Protein: CASTLPGGSNQPQHF.

The rearrangement uses TRBV10-3 and TRBJ2-6; 9 bases fit TRBD1. J lost 4 bases, V lost 10 bases, and 11 bases had no gene match. CDR3 length: 16 amino acids. From germline, CDR1 is ENHRY and CDR2 SYGVKD. This chain's CDR3 is CATQYGTGKGANVLTF. The CDR3 DNA follows: TGTGCCACACAATACGGGACAGGGAAGGGGGCCAACGTCCTGACTTTC.

V and J are TRBV5-6 and TRBJ2-7; D not certain. Germline loops: CDR1 SGHDT, CDR2 YYEEEE. The CDR3 is 11 amino acids. V was trimmed by 10 bases and J by 3 bases, leaving 11 bases between them. CDR3 coding DNA: TGTGCCCGGCTGGGCGGCTACGAGCAGTACTTC. Translation: CARLGGYEQYF.

This chain links TRBV5-3 with TRBJ1-1; D gene ambiguous. TRBV5-3 is recorded as an ORF, its role being uncertain. The V end lost 3 bases, the J end lost 1 base, and 19 bases lay between the germline ends. This CDR3 is 17 amino acids long. The CDR3 DNA reads as TGTGCCAGAAGCTGGGCCGGCTCTCTCAAGGGGAACACTGAAGCTTTCTTT. It yields the protein CARSWAGSLKGNTEAFF.

The chain recombines TRBV10-2 with TRBJ1-1; 8 bases map to TRBD1. In germline, CDR1 is WSHSY, CDR2 SAAADI. CDR3 length: 16 amino acids. V lost 2 bases and J lost 10; bases outside the gene matches: 15. CDR3 loop: CASSEPARQGSSAAFF. CDR3 DNA: TGCGCCAGCAGTGAGCCGGCAAGACAGGGGTCTTCGGCAGCTTTCTTT.

The chain links TRBV7-9 to TRBJ2-3, with D perhaps matching TRBD1 (5 bases). The CDR3 is made up of 14 amino acids. Germline V CDR1 and CDR2: SEHNR, FQNEAQ (reference sequence). V lost 1 base, J lost 4 bases, and 9 bases lay in between. The CDR3 loop reads CASSLGGPADTQYF. CDR3 bases: TGTGCCAGCAGCTTAGGGGGCCCGGCAGATACGCAGTATTTT.

In its sample, this clone was seen a few times. The gene calls are TRBV29-1 and TRBJ2-7, with 8 bases that match TRBD2. Germline loops: CDR1 SQVTM, CDR2 ANQGSEA. J gave up 6 bases and V 6 bases, and 16 bases lay outside the gene matches. The CDR3 spans 15 residues. CDR3 residues: CSVVPTGGRVREQYF. The CDR3 DNA reads TGCAGCGTCGTCCCTACGGGAGGGAGAGTGCGCGAGCAGTACTTC.

Of note for this clone: One end of the junction varies from germline; a read error may be responsible. V and J are TRBV11-3 and TRBJ1-1; no clear D gene. This CDR3 is built from 13 residues. Germline CDR1 and CDR2: SGHNT and YENEEA. The CDR3 protein is CASSLGAQGSGVF. The CDR3 nucleotides read TGTGCCAGCAGCTTAGGGGCCCAAGGTAGTGGGGTCTTT.

The V and J genes are TRBV2 and TRBJ2-2, with D perhaps TRBD1 (6 bases). Germline CDR1 reads SNHLY; CDR2 reads FYNNEI. This CDR3 comprises 16 residues. Trimming shortened V by 1 base and J by 2 bases, and 11 bases separated the two germline ends. The CDR3 coding sequence is TGTGCCAGCAGTGAAGGCGGCAGGGGTAACACCGGGGAGCTGTTTTTT. Encoded protein: CASSEGGRGNTGELFF.

The rearrangement joins TRBV19 to TRBJ1-1; TRBD1 is a possible D gene (6 bases). The V gene lost 6 bases and the J gene lost 4 bases, with 15 bases spanning the gap. The germline V gene encodes CDR1 LNHDA and CDR2 SQIVND (reference sequence). The CDR3 contains 14 residues. The DNA for the CDR3 is TGTGCCAGTAGGGACAGAAGTACTTCCACTGAAGCTTTCTTT. This gives the protein CASRDRSTSTEAFF.

The sample holds one count of this clone. The chain joins TRBV5-4 to TRBJ1-1; no reliable D call. Per germline, CDR1 SGHNT and CDR2 YYREEE (reference sequence). The CDR3 has 12 amino acids. V was trimmed by 4 bases and J by 8 bases, leaving 12 bases between them. The CDR3 DNA reads as TGTGCCAGCAGCATCCAGGCCGGGGAAGCTTTCTTT. Translated: CASSIQAGEAFF. Drawing the rest from reference TRBV5-4 and TRBJ1-1, the complete variable domain is ETGVTQSPTHLIKTRGQQVTLRCSSQSGHNTVSWYQQALGQGPQFIFQYYREEENGRGNFPPRFSGLQFPNYSSELNVNALELDDSALYLCASSIQAGEAFFGQGTRLTVV.

This rearrangement joins TRBV5-4 to TRBJ2-7, with D unresolved. Germline values: CDR1 SGHNT, CDR2 YYREEE (reference sequence). Trimming stripped 2 bases from V and 2 bases from J, with 14 bases between. The CDR3 loop spans 15 amino acids. The CDR3 spells CASSLSGSGAYEQYF. CDR3 sequence (DNA): TGTGCCAGCAGCTTATCAGGCTCAGGAGCCTACGAGCAGTACTTC. Filled out from reference TRBV5-4 and TRBJ2-7, the complete variable domain reads ETGVTQSPTHLIKTRGQQVTLRCSSQSGHNTVSWYQQALGQGPQFIFQYYREEENGRGNFPPRFSGLQFPNYSSELNVNALELDDSALYLCASSLSGSGAYEQYFGPGTRLTVT.

The chain links TRBV28 to TRBJ1-6; 8 nucleotides match TRBD1. Losses at the gene ends were 5 bases for V and 7 bases for J; bases not matched to a gene: 13. The CDR3 runs to 17 residues. Germline CDR1 and CDR2: MDHEN and SYDVKM. CDR3 nucleotides: TGTGCCAGCAGTCCAACCCGACAGGGGAACAACAATTCACCCCTCCACTTT. Translation: CASSPTRQGNNNSPLHF.

This chain links TRBV7-8 with TRBJ2-3; 9 bases are a match to TRBD2. The CDR3 consists of 14 residues. Germline V gives CDR1 SGHVS, CDR2 FQNEAQ. V dropped 8 bases and J dropped 5; count of bases not matched to a gene: 8. The CDR3 nucleotides are TGTGCCAGCGCCATCGCGGGAGGGGTAGATACGCAGTATTTT. Protein sequence: CASAIAGGVDTQYF.

The chain joins TRBV7-2 to TRBJ1-4, with 8 positions matching TRBD1. CDR3 size: 17 residues. Trimming at V came to 0 bases and at J to 7 bases, leaving 10 bases not matched to a gene. In germline, CDR1 is SGHTA, CDR2 FQGNSA. The CDR3 here is CASSLAIRGQGGEKLFF. The CDR3 bases are TGTGCCAGCAGCTTAGCGATTCGTGGACAGGGAGGTGAAAAACTGTTTTTT.